A selection of T cell receptor beta chains follows, all from one sample in a study of cytomegalovirus exposure and HLA in healthy donors. Only in-frame clones appear in the TCRdb table, and some are missing; sequencing was by immunoSEQ multiplex PCR. The sample comprises fewer than 85,000 clones, under 80% of which are singletons, and just under 5% rests with the top ten. Material for sequencing was PBMCs. The receptors stem from a man between 60 and 70 years old in good health and CMV-seropositive. CDR3s include the opening cysteine and the closing phenylalanine or tryptophan. Each record gives: V gene, D gene, clone size, J gene, CDR3 protein, CDR3 DNA. A D gene is named only where the DNA matches it firmly. Part of the rows lack a size; the others show once, few, many or a class for expanded clones.

V: TRBV25-1
D: .
size: .
J: TRBJ1-1
CDR3: CASSVRGGLATEAFF
DNA: TGTGCCAGCAGTGTTCGGGGAGGCCTGGCCACTGAAGCTTTCTTT

V: TRBV6-1
D: TRBD2
size: .
J: TRBJ2-7
CDR3: CASSAASGRGYEQYF
DNA: TGTGCCAGCAGCGCCGCTAGCGGTCGGGGCTACGAGCAGTACTTC

V: TRBV6-4
D: TRBD1
size: .
J: TRBJ1-2
CDR3: CASSQTGNYGYTF
DNA: TGTGCCAGCAGCCAGACAGGGAACTATGGCTACACCTTC

V: TRBV6-5
D: TRBD1
size: .
J: TRBJ1-1
CDR3: CASSALQGGEAFF
DNA: TGTGCCAGCAGTGCGCTACAGGGGGGAGAAGCTTTCTTT

V: TRBV2
D: .
size: .
J: TRBJ1-2
CDR3: CASSRWLTDGYTF
DNA: TGTGCCAGCAGTCGTTGGTTGACAGACGGCTACACCTTC

V: TRBV11-2
D: TRBD1
size: .
J: TRBJ2-2
CDR3: CASSQFRDRGRTGELFF
DNA: TGTGCCAGCAGCCAATTCCGGGACAGGGGGCGGACCGGGGAGCTGTTTTTT

V: TRBV19
D: .
size: .
J: TRBJ1-5
CDR3: CASSPGGRNQPQHF
DNA: TGTGCCAGTAGCCCGGGGGGGCGTAATCAGCCCCAGCATTTT

V: TRBV7-8
D: TRBD1
size: .
J: TRBJ2-7
CDR3: CASSYGTGYYEQYF
DNA: TGTGCCAGCAGCTACGGGACAGGGTACTACGAGCAGTACTTC

V: TRBV4-1
D: .
size: .
J: TRBJ1-2
CDR3: CASSQGQVYGYTF
DNA: TGCGCCAGCAGCCAGGGCCAAGTCTATGGCTACACCTTC

V: TRBV7-9
D: .
size: .
J: TRBJ1-1
CDR3: CASSFLNLGPTEAFF
DNA: TGTGCCAGCAGCTTCCTAAACTTGGGGCCGACTGAAGCTTTCTTT

V: TRBV30
D: .
size: once
J: TRBJ1-6
CDR3: CAWSMAEDSPLHF
DNA: TGTGCCTGGAGCATGGCGGAAGATTCACCCCTCCACTTT

V: TRBV10-2
D: TRBD1
size: .
J: TRBJ2-1
CDR3: CASGGQAYNEQFF
DNA: TGCGCCAGCGGGGGACAGGCCTACAATGAGCAGTTCTTC

V: TRBV6-4
D: .
size: .
J: TRBJ1-2
CDR3: CASSPTGSRGYTF
DNA: TGTGCCAGCAGTCCCACAGGGTCTAGGGGGTACACCTTC

V: TRBV27
D: .
size: .
J: TRBJ1-1
CDR3: CASSNPGLGVTEAFF
DNA: TGTGCCAGCAGTAACCCAGGACTAGGAGTCACTGAAGCTTTCTTT

V: TRBV27
D: .
size: .
J: TRBJ2-7
CDR3: CASRSRGVDSYEQYF
DNA: TGTGCCAGCAGGTCTAGAGGTGTAGACTCCTACGAGCAGTACTTC

V: TRBV28
D: .
size: .
J: TRBJ2-7
CDR3: CASSLTRSWGAYEQYF
DNA: TGTGCCAGCAGTTTAACCCGAAGCTGGGGGGCCTACGAGCAGTACTTC

V: TRBV7-9
D: TRBD2
size: .
J: TRBJ2-1
CDR3: CASSLEAGGPYNEQFF
DNA: TGTGCCAGCAGCTTAGAGGCGGGGGGGCCCTACAATGAGCAGTTCTTC

V: TRBV6-1
D: TRBD2
size: .
J: TRBJ2-5
CDR3: CASSESGTSEETQYF
DNA: TGTGCCAGCAGTGAATCCGGGACTAGCGAAGAGACCCAGTACTTC

V: TRBV28
D: TRBD1
size: few
J: TRBJ1-5
CDR3: CASSPPTGTLQPQHF
DNA: TGTGCCAGCAGTCCCCCGACAGGGACCCTTCAGCCCCAGCATTTT

V: TRBV19
D: .
size: .
J: TRBJ2-3
CDR3: CASSARGTSTDTQYF
DNA: TGTGCCAGTAGCGCCCGCGGGACCTCCACAGATACGCAGTATTTT

V: TRBV5-6
D: .
size: few
J: TRBJ1-5
CDR3: CASSSGVGPQHF
DNA: TGTGCCAGCAGCTCGGGAGTAGGGCCCCAGCATTTT

V: TRBV7-8
D: .
size: .
J: TRBJ2-7
CDR3: CASSPGRDYEQYF
DNA: TGTGCCAGCAGCCCAGGCCGAGACTACGAGCAGTACTTC

V: TRBV28
D: TRBD1
size: .
J: TRBJ2-2
CDR3: CATRRTGGTGELFF
DNA: TGTGCCACCCGAAGGACAGGGGGCACCGGGGAGCTGTTTTTT

V: TRBV6-1
D: TRBD2
size: .
J: TRBJ2-5
CDR3: CASSGRGAGDQETQYF
DNA: TGTGCCAGCAGTGGACGAGGAGCGGGGGACCAAGAGACCCAGTACTTC

V: TRBV7-3
D: .
size: .
J: TRBJ2-1
CDR3: CASTIGGAPYNEQFF
DNA: TGTGCCAGCACCATTGGGGGGGCGCCCTACAATGAGCAGTTCTTC

V: TRBV10-3
D: TRBD1
size: .
J: TRBJ1-5
CDR3: CAISESGTGWPQHF
DNA: TGTGCCATCAGTGAGTCGGGGACAGGTTGGCCCCAGCATTTT

V: TRBV19
D: .
size: few
J: TRBJ1-2
CDR3: CASRPGGINYGYTF
DNA: TGTGCCAGTCGCCCCGGGGGGATTAACTATGGCTACACCTTC

V: TRBV4-1
D: TRBD1
size: .
J: TRBJ2-1
CDR3: CASSRTGSSYNEQFF
DNA: TGCGCCAGCAGCCGGACAGGGAGCTCCTACAATGAGCAGTTCTTC

V: TRBV29-1
D: TRBD2
size: .
J: TRBJ2-1
CDR3: CNARTSGRAHNEQFF
DNA: TGCAACGCCCGGACTAGCGGGAGGGCCCACAATGAGCAGTTCTTC

V: TRBV6-6
D: .
size: .
J: TRBJ1-1
CDR3: CASSLSQNTEAFF
DNA: TGTGCCAGCAGTTTATCACAGAACACTGAAGCTTTCTTT